The entry below gives a single T cell receptor beta chain sequence along with its context. Authors' analysis steps: Estimated nucleated cell counts came from reference gene primer amplification. The data were produced by immunoSEQ multiplex PCR, yet TCRdb's version contains in-frame clones alone and is incomplete. The V and J calls and clone size were taken over from that table, and D and trimming were inferred from the DNA. The sample includes 300,000 or so clones, about nine tenths seen only once; the top ten take 1.5%. This CDR3 comprises 15 residues. The germline gives CDR1 WSHSY, CDR2 SAAADI. Unmatched junction bases numbered 7, after V lost 5 bases and J lost 5 bases. This record belongs to a study of blood T cell repertoires in COVID-19. At the level of the study: The analysed material was cDNA or gDNA that came from T cells, B-cell-depleted T cells, or PBMCs.

This clonotype was sampled from a woman aged 35 to 49 who had recovered from COVID-19. This chain joins TRBV10-2 and TRBJ1-1; 11 bases align to TRBD1. Sequencing was performed on peripheral blood. For the CDR3, the DNA is TGCGCCAGCAGTAGGACAGGGGGCGGATGGACTGAAGCTTTCTTT. Translating it yields CASSRTGGGWTEAFF.